This TCR beta chain stems from a study of siplizumab effects on memory and regulatory T cells. This clone was recorded only once. TCRdb's table, derived via immunoSEQ multiplex PCR, lists solely in-frame clones and lacks some. This table holds about 55,000 clones, about 97% found once. Germline assignment: CDR1 SGHTA and CDR2 FQGTGA. With V trimmed by 3 bases and J by 7 bases, 7 bases remained unmatched. The CDR3 is made up of 15 amino acids. This chain uses TRBV7-3 with TRBJ2-2; TRBD2 agrees at 8 bases. The receptor was derived from a human donor in good health. The material sequenced was naive CD4+ T cells sorted from blood. In DNA form, the CDR3 reads TGTGCCAGCAGCTTGTTAGCGGGGCAGGGCGGGGAGCTGTTTTTT. Its translation is CASSLLAGQGGELFF.